One sample yielded the 13 T cell receptor beta chains listed below, sequenced in a study of blood T cell repertoires in COVID-19. Sequencing was performed with immunoSEQ multiplex PCR; in TCRdb, only in-frame clones are kept and a portion is missing. The sample lists tens of thousands of clones, about two thirds occurring once. Sequenced input: peripheral blood. All receptors come from a woman over 75 with acute or convalescent COVID-19.

In this sample, this clone turned up once. The chain combines TRBV15 with TRBJ1-2, with 7 bases that match TRBD1. V was pared by 1 base and J by 4 bases, with 3 bases of the junction left unmatched. Germline V lookup: CDR1 LNHNV, CDR2 YYDKDF (reference sequence). The CDR3 is 14 residues long. Here the CDR3 reads CATSRGPGGYGYTF. The CDR3 coding sequence is TGTGCCACCAGCAGAGGACCAGGGGGCTATGGCTACACCTTC.

The gene calls are TRBV6-5 and TRBJ2-7, with TRBD1 as a possible D gene (5 bases). Germline V gives CDR1 MNHEY, CDR2 SVGAGI. The V and J ends lost 5 bases and 13 bases respectively, with 15 bases between them. The CDR3 covers 11 residues. Written as DNA, the CDR3 is TGTGCCAGCAGTACCCTGACAGATTTTTACTTC. This translates into CASSTLTDFYF.

The rearrangement uses TRBV7-6 and TRBJ2-3; D is perhaps TRBD2 (7 bases). This CDR3 has 15 residues. The germline CDR1 and CDR2 sequences are SGHVS and FNYEAQ. V lost 1 base and J 5 bases, leaving 13 bases between the germline ends. As DNA, the CDR3 is TGTGCCAGCAGCTTAGGGGGGGGGCCCGGAGATACGCAGTATTTT. This sequence encodes CASSLGGGPGDTQYF.

This chain joins TRBV3-1 (or the pseudogene TRBV3-2) and TRBJ2-4, with 10 bases matching TRBD1. This CDR3 has 15 residues. Germline CDR1 reads LGHDT; CDR2 reads YNNKEL (reference sequence). V shed 6 bases and J 9 bases; nucleotides not matched to a gene: 11. CDR3 in amino acids: CASSRGQGVLPIQYF. CDR3 DNA sequence: TGTGCCAGCAGTCGAGGACAGGGGGTTCTACCCATTCAGTACTTC.

The rearrangement links TRBV11-2 to TRBJ2-2; perhaps TRBD2 as D (5 bases). This CDR3 has 14 residues. Trimming took off 1 base at V and 6 bases at J, with 9 bases between the two ends. Germline CDR1 is SGHAT and CDR2 is FQNNGV. The CDR3, as DNA: TGTGCCAGCAGCTTAGGGTACGGGGCCGGGGAGCTGTTTTTT. Amino acids: CASSLGYGAGELFF.

V usage is TRBV12-3 or TRBV12-4 and J usage is TRBJ2-5, with D uncertain. This CDR3 comprises 12 residues. V was cut by 2 bases and J by 2 bases, with 3 bases left in between. The CDR3 here is CASSLQQETQYF. CDR3 sequence (DNA): TGTGCCAGCAGTTTACAGCAAGAGACCCAGTACTTC.

The J gene is TRBJ2-1, the V gene TRBV2; D is possibly TRBD1 (7 bases). CDR3 size: 13 residues. Trimming stripped 4 bases from V and 15 bases from J, with 19 bases between. The germline V gene has CDR1 SNHLY and CDR2 FYNNEI. In DNA form, the CDR3 reads TGTGCCAGCAGTGGGATGGAGGGGGCGAGGCGGTTCTTC. Encoded protein: CASSGMEGARRFF. Full variable domain (outside the CDR3, taken from reference TRBV2 and TRBJ2-1): EPEVTQTPSHQVTQMGQEVILRCVPISNHLYFYWYRQILGQKVEFLVSFYNNEISEKSEIFDDQFSVERPDGSNFTLKIRSTKLEDSAMYFCASSGMEGARRFFGPGTRLTVL.

The chain recombines TRBV28 with TRBJ1-2, with 11 positions matching TRBD1. The CDR3 consists of 17 residues. Unmatched junction bases numbered 11, after V lost 3 bases and J lost 5 bases. Germline loops: CDR1 MDHEN, CDR2 SYDVKM. The CDR3 sequence: CASSFGQGALGRYGYTF. The CDR3 DNA reads TGTGCCAGCAGTTTCGGACAGGGGGCGCTTGGAAGGTATGGCTACACCTTC.

The chain uses TRBV9 and TRBJ1-6; TRBD1 might be the D (5 bases). The V end was cut by 0 bases, the J end by 10 bases, with 17 bases between. This CDR3 comprises 16 residues. From germline, CDR1 is SGDLS and CDR2 YYNGEE. The CDR3 loop is CASSVAVGQGGSPLHF. CDR3 coding DNA: TGTGCCAGCAGCGTAGCTGTGGGGCAGGGCGGCTCACCCCTCCACTTT.

The chain uses TRBV18 and TRBJ2-7, with D possibly matching TRBD1 (6 bases). Trimming stripped 5 bases from V and 6 bases from J, with 11 bases between. CDR1 is KGHSH and CDR2 is LQKENI in the germline V gene. The CDR3 length is 12 residues. The chain's CDR3 is CASSYRGGEQYF. The CDR3 DNA is TGTGCCAGCTCATATAGAGGGGGCGAGCAGTACTTC.

DNA for the CDR3: TGCGCCAGCAGCCAAGATTGGACAGGGCCCTACGAGCAGTACTTC. Translating it yields CASSQDWTGPYEQYF. The chain joins TRBV4-3 to TRBJ2-7, with TRBD1 identical over 8 bases. Trimming removed 0 bases from V and 2 bases from J; junction bases left unmatched: 3. This CDR3 region has 15 residues. From germline, CDR1 is LGHNA and CDR2 YSLEER.

CDR3 sequence (DNA): TGTGCCAGCAGCTTAGGTCCGGGGACTGGAAACACCATATATTTT. Amino acid sequence: CASSLGPGTGNTIYF. The V and J genes are TRBV7-2 and TRBJ1-3; D call uncertain. Germline assignment: CDR1 SGHTA and CDR2 FQGNSA. The V end was cut by 1 base, the J end by 2 bases, with 9 bases between. This CDR3 region has 15 residues.

V and J are TRBV5-1 and TRBJ2-7, with TRBD1 matching 8 bases. Germline CDR1 SGHRS, CDR2 YFSETQ. V shed 4 bases and J 1 base; nucleotides not matched to a gene: 7. The CDR3 loop spans 15 amino acids. The CDR3 region is CASSKPGQASYEQYF. The CDR3 DNA is TGCGCCAGCAGCAAACCGGGACAGGCGTCCTACGAGCAGTACTTC.